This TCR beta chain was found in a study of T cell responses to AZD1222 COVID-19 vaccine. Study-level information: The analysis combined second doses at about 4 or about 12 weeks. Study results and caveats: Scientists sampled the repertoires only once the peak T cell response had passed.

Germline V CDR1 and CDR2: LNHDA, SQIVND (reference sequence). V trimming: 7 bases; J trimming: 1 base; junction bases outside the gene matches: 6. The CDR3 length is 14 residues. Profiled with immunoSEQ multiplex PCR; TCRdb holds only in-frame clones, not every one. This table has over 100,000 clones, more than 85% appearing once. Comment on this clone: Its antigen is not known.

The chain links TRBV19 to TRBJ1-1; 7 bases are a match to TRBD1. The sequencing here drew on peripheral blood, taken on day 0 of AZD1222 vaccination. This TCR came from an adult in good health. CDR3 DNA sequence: TGTGCCAGTACATTGACAGGGCCGAACACTGAAGCTTTCTTT. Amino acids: CASTLTGPNTEAFF.